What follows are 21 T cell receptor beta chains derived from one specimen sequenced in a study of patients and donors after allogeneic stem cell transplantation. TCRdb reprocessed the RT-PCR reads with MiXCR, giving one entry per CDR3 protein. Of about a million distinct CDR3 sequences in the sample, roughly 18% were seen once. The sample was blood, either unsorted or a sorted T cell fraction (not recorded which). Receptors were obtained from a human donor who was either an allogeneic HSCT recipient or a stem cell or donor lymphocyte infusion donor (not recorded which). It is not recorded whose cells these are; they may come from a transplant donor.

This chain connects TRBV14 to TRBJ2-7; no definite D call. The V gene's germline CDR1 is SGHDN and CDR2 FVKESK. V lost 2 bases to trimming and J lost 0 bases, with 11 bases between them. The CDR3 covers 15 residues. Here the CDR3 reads CASSQLGSSSYEQYF. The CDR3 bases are TGTGCCAGCAGCCAATTGGGGTCAAGCTCCTACGAGCAGTACTTC.

As DNA, the CDR3 is TGTGCCAGCAGCTCAGGAGGGACTTGGACAGATACGCAGTATTTT. Amino acid sequence: CASSSGGTWTDTQYF. This chain connects TRBV11-3 to TRBJ2-3; D perhaps matches TRBD2 (6 bases). V dropped 4 bases and J dropped 3 bases, with 14 bases sitting between them. This CDR3 contains 15 residues. The germline V gene encodes CDR1 SGHNT and CDR2 YENEEA.

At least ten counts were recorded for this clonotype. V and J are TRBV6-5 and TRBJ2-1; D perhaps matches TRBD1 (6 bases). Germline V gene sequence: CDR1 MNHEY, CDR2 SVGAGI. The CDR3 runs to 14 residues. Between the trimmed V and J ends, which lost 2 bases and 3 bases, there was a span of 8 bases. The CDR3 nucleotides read TGTGCCAGCAGTTACCCGGACAGCTACAATGAGCAGTTCTTC. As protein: CASSYPDSYNEQFF.

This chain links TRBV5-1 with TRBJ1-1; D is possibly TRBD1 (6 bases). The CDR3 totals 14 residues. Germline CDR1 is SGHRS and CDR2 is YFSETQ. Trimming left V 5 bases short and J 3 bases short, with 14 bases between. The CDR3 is CASRGGAKHTEAFF. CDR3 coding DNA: TGCGCCAGCAGGGGGGGGGCGAAGCACACTGAAGCTTTCTTT.

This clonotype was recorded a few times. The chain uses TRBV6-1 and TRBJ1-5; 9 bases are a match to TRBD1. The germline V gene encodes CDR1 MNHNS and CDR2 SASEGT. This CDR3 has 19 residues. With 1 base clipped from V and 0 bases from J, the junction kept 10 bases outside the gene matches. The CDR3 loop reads CASSEVGGTGGYSNQPQHF. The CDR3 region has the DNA TGTGCCAGCAGTGAAGTGGGGGGCACAGGGGGCTATAGCAATCAGCCCCAGCATTTT.

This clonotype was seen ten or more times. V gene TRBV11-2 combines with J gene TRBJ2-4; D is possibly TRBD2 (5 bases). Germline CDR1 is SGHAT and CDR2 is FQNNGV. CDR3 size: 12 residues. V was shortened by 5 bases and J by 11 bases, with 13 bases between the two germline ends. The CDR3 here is CASSVFSGVQYF. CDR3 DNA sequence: TGTGCCAGCAGCGTCTTCAGCGGAGTTCAGTACTTC.

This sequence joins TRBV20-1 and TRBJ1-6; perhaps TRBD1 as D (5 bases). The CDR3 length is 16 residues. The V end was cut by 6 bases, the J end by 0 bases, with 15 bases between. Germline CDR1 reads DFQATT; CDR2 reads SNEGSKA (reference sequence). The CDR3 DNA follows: TGCAGTGCCGGGAGGGGCAGGAGCTCCTATAATTCACCCCTCCACTTT. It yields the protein CSAGRGRSSYNSPLHF.

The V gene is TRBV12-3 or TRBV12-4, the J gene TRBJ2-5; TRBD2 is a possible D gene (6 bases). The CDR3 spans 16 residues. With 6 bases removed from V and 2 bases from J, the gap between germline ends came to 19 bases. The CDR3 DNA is TGTGCCAGCAGCCTACTTGGAGGGGCGGGTCAAGAGACCCAGTACTTC. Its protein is CASSLLGGAGQETQYF.

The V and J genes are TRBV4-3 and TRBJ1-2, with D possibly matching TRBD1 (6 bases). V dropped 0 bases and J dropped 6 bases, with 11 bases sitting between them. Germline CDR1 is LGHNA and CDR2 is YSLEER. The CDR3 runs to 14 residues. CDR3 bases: TGCGCCAGCAGCCAAGATTACCGGGGGCATGGCTACACCTTC. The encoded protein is CASSQDYRGHGYTF.

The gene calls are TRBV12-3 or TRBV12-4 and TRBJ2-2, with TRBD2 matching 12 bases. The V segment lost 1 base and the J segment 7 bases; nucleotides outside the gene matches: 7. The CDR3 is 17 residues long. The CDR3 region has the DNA TGTGCCAGCAGTTTAGGAACTAGCGGGAGGTCGGGCGGGGAGCTGTTTTTT. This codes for CASSLGTSGRSGGELFF.

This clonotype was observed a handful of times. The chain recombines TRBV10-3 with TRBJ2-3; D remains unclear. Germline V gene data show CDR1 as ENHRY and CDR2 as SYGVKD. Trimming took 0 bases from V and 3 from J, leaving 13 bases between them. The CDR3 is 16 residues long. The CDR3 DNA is TGTGCCATCAGTGAGTCTTTTCCGGGCCAGACAGATACGCAGTATTTT. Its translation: CAISESFPGQTDTQYF.

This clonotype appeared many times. The CDR3 region is CASSLISTPGYGYTF. Written as DNA, the CDR3 is TGTGCCAGCAGTTTGATAAGTACCCCGGGATATGGCTACACCTTC. The rearrangement uses TRBV12-3 or TRBV12-4 and TRBJ1-2; no clear D gene. This CDR3 comprises 15 residues. The germline V and J ends were trimmed by 3 bases and 5 bases, with 16 bases remaining between them.

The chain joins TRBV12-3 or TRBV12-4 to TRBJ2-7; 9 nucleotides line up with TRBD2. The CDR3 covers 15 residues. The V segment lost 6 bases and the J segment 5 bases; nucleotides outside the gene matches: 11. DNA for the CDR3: TGTGCCAGCAGAGGACGTAGCGGGAGCTCTGACGAGCAGTACTTC. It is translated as CASRGRSGSSDEQYF.

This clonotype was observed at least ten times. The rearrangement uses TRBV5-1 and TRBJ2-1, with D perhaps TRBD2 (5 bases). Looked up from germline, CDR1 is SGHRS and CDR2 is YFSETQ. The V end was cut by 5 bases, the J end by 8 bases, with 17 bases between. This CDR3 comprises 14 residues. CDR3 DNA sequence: TGCGCCAGCAGGAATGGACTTGCTTTGGATGAGCAGTTCTTC. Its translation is CASRNGLALDEQFF. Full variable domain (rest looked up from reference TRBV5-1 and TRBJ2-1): KAGVTQTPRYLIKTRGQQVTLSCSPISGHRSVSWYQQTPGQGLQFLFEYFSETQRNKGNFPGRFSGRQFSNSRSEMNVSTLELGDSALYLCASRNGLALDEQFFGPGTRLTVL.

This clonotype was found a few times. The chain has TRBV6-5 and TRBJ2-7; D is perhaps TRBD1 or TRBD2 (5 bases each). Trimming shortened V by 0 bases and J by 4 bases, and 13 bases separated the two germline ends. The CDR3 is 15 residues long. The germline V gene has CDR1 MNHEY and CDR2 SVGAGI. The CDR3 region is CASSYSFGTDYEQYF. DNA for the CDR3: TGTGCCAGCAGTTACTCGTTCGGGACGGATTACGAGCAGTACTTC.

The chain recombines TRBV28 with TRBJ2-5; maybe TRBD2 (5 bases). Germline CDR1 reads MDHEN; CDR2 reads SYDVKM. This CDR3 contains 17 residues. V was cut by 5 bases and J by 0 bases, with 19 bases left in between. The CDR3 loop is CASSPLSWERDQETQYF. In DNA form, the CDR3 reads TGTGCCAGCAGTCCCTTGTCTTGGGAGCGCGACCAAGAGACCCAGTACTTC.

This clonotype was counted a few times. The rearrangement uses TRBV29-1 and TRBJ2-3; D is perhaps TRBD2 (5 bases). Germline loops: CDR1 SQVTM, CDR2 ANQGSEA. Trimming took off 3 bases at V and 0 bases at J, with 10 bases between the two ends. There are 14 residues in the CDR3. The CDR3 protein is CSVEKTTSTDTQYF. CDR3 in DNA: TGCAGCGTTGAGAAGACTACGAGCACAGATACGCAGTATTTT.

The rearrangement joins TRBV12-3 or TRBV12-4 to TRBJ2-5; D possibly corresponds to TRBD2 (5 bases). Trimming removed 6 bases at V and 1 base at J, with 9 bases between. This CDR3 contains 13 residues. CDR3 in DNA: TGTGCCAGCAGGATAGCGTCCCAAGAGACCCAGTACTTC. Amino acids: CASRIASQETQYF.

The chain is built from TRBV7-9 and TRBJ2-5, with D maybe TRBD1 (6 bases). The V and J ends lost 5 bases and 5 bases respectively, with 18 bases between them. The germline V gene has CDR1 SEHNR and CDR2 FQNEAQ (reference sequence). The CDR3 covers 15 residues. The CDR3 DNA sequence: TGTGCCAGCAGCCCCCTCCGGACAGCGGAGGAGACCCAGTACTTC. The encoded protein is CASSPLRTAEETQYF.

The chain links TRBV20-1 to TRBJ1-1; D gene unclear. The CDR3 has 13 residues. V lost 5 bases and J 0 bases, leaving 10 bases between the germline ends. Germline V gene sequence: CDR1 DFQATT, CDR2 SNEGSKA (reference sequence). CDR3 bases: TGCAGTGCTCCTCAGAAGATGAACACTGAAGCTTTCTTT. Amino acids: CSAPQKMNTEAFF.

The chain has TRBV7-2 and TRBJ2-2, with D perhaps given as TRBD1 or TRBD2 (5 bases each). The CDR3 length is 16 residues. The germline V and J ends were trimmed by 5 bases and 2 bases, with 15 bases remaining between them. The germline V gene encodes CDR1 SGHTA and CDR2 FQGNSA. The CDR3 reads CASSGNRPGNTGELFF. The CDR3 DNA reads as TGTGCCAGCAGCGGTAACAGGCCGGGAAACACCGGGGAGCTGTTTTTT. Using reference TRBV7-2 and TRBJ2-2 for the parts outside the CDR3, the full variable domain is GAGVSQSPSNKVTEKGKDVELRCDPISGHTALYWYRQSLGQGLEFLIYFQGNSAPDKSGLPSDRFSAERTGGSVSTLTIQRTQQEDSAVYLCASSGNRPGNTGELFFGEGSRLTVL.